A selection of T cell receptor beta chains follows, all from one sample in a study of shared clonotypes between healthy human individuals. TCRdb's copy holds only in-frame clones and misses some; the assay was immunoSEQ multiplex PCR. Of over a million clones listed, around 98.5% are singletons. Input material: naive CD4+ T cells sorted from blood. The receptors derive from a man between 25 and 39 years old in good health. Both conserved end residues are part of each CDR3. Each record gives: D gene, J gene, V gene, clone size, CDR3 protein, CDR3 DNA. The D gene is left open where the match is weak. Only some rows state a clone size, as once, few, many or a class for expanded clones.

>TRBD1|TRBJ1-2|TRBV10-1|-
CASSPGQDYGYTF
TGCGCCAGCAGCCCGGGACAGGACTATGGCTACACCTTC
>TRBD2|TRBJ2-1|TRBV30|-
CAWSSAGAISSYNEQFF
TGTGCCTGGAGTTCAGCGGGGGCTATAAGCTCCTACAATGAGCAGTTCTTC
>TRBD1|TRBJ1-2|TRBV27|-
CASSPLGQGRYGYTF
TGTGCCAGCAGTCCGCTGGGACAGGGGAGATATGGCTACACCTTC
>-|TRBJ2-6|TRBV7-2|-
CASSIGGVSGANVLTF
TGTGCCAGCAGCATAGGGGGAGTCTCTGGGGCCAACGTCCTGACTTTC
>-|TRBJ1-1|TRBV7-8|-
CASSPNAGQNEAFF
TGTGCCAGCAGCCCGAACGCCGGACAGAATGAAGCTTTCTTT
>TRBD2|TRBJ2-3|TRBV5-4|-
CASSLDLIAGAGTDTQYF
TGTGCCAGCAGCTTGGACCTTATTGCGGGAGCTGGGACAGATACGCAGTATTTT
>TRBD2|TRBJ2-3|TRBV5-1|-
CASSLEPSGTQYF
TGCGCCAGCAGCTTGGAGCCTAGCGGGACGCAGTATTTT
>-|TRBJ1-1|TRBV5-1|-
CASSPDSRGATEAFF
TGCGCCAGCAGCCCGGACAGCCGAGGGGCCACTGAAGCTTTCTTT
>-|TRBJ1-1|TRBV5-6|-
CASSYPASVAEAFF
TGTGCCAGCAGTTATCCCGCTTCGGTCGCTGAAGCTTTCTTT
>-|TRBJ1-5|TRBV2|-
CASSGDGSNQPQHF
TGTGCCAGCAGTGGGGATGGTAGCAATCAGCCCCAGCATTTT
>TRBD1|TRBJ2-3|TRBV5-1|-
CASSLPLTGADTQYF
TGCGCCAGCAGCTTGCCTCTGACAGGGGCAGATACGCAGTATTTT
>-|TRBJ2-1|TRBV18|-
CASSPISMGSEQFF
TGTGCCAGCTCACCAATTAGCATGGGCAGTGAGCAGTTCTTC
>-|TRBJ2-5|TRBV18|-
CASSPLPGLQETQYF
TGTGCCAGCTCACCACTTCCGGGGTTGCAAGAGACCCAGTACTTC
>-|TRBJ2-2|TRBV19|-
CASSIGRTASTGELFF
TGTGCCAGTAGTATCGGGCGGACCGCGAGCACCGGGGAGCTGTTTTTT
>TRBD1|TRBJ1-4|TRBV28|-
CATGGDRVGEKLFF
TGTGCCACCGGTGGAGACAGGGTGGGGGAAAAACTGTTTTTT
>-|TRBJ1-3|TRBV11-1|-
CASSLSPGNTIYF
TGTGCCAGCAGCCTCTCCCCTGGAAACACCATATATTTT
>-|TRBJ1-6|TRBV10-1|-
CASSEAGPNSPLHF
TGCGCCAGCAGTGAGGCGGGCCCGAATTCACCCCTCCACTTT
>TRBD1|TRBJ1-2|TRBV7-2|-
CASSLGDRDRDIYTF
TGTGCCAGCAGCTTGGGAGACCGGGACAGGGATATCTACACCTTC
>-|TRBJ2-7|TRBV19|-
CASKVPGVSEQYF
TGTGCCAGTAAGGTCCCAGGGGTGTCCGAGCAGTACTTC
>-|TRBJ1-5|TRBV7-2|-
CASSLDRDGNQPQHF
TGTGCCAGCAGCCTCGACCGGGACGGAAATCAGCCCCAGCATTTT
>-|TRBJ2-5|TRBV5-1|-
CASSLQGSQETQYF
TGCGCCAGCAGCTTGCAGGGCAGCCAAGAGACCCAGTACTTC
>-|TRBJ2-3|TRBV29-1|-
CSVNFGRVTDTQYF
TGCAGCGTGAACTTCGGCAGGGTCACAGATACGCAGTATTTT
>-|TRBJ2-5|TRBV7-2|once
CASSLGPFQWETQYF
TGTGCCAGCAGCTTAGGCCCGTTCCAGTGGGAGACCCAGTACTTC
>-|TRBJ2-7|TRBV6-5|-
CASSLSPPQRYEQYF
TGTGCCAGCAGCCTATCGCCGCCACAGAGATACGAGCAGTACTTC
>-|TRBJ2-5|TRBV7-9|-
CASSSSPILQETQYF
TGTGCCAGCAGCTCATCGCCTATCCTTCAAGAGACCCAGTACTTC
>-|TRBJ2-3|TRBV5-1|-
CASFGVAPDTQYF
TGCGCCAGCTTTGGGGTGGCCCCAGATACGCAGTATTTT
>TRBD2|TRBJ2-1|TRBV9|-
CASSVAGVGNEQFF
TGTGCCAGCAGCGTTGCGGGAGTCGGCAATGAGCAGTTCTTC
>-|TRBJ2-3|TRBV4-1|-
CASSQDIAQSTDTQYF
TGCGCCAGCAGCCAAGATATAGCGCAGAGCACAGATACGCAGTATTTT
>-|TRBJ2-1|TRBV9|-
CASSDRAMGNEQFF
TGTGCCAGCAGCGACAGGGCCATGGGGAATGAGCAGTTCTTC
>TRBD2|TRBJ2-3|TRBV10-3|-
CAISFSTSGSTDTQYF
TGTGCCATCAGTTTTTCAACTAGCGGTAGCACAGATACGCAGTATTTT
>TRBD2|TRBJ2-7|TRBV27|-
CASSFVTSGYSYEQYF
TGTGCCAGCAGTTTTGTGACTAGCGGGTATTCCTACGAGCAGTACTTC
>TRBD2|TRBJ2-7|TRBV4-1|-
CASSQRTAGVLYEQYF
TGCGCCAGCAGCCAAAGAACAGCGGGAGTTTTATACGAGCAGTACTTC
>-|TRBJ1-2|TRBV4-1|-
CASSQGTLGAEGYTF
TGCGCCAGCAGCCAAGGGACCTTGGGGGCGGAGGGCTACACCTTC
>-|TRBJ1-1|TRBV7-2|-
CASSLLGFGNTEAFF
TGTGCCAGCAGCTTATTAGGGTTTGGGAACACTGAAGCTTTCTTT
>TRBD1|TRBJ1-2|TRBV25-1|-
CASSVQGSLSYTF
TGTGCCAGCAGTGTACAGGGGTCTCTGAGCTACACCTTC
>TRBD1|TRBJ2-1|TRBV11-3|-
CASSSGTGYEQFF
TGTGCCAGCAGCTCCGGGACAGGGTATGAGCAGTTCTTC
>TRBD1|TRBJ1-2|TRBV18|-
CASSPGQGVSVGYTF
TGTGCCAGCTCACCGGGACAGGGGGTGTCAGTCGGCTACACCTTC
>TRBD2|TRBJ2-2|TRBV27|once
CASSLEGGRRGGELFF
TGTGCCAGCAGTTTGGAGGGCGGGAGGAGGGGCGGGGAGCTGTTTTTT
>-|TRBJ1-1|TRBV11-3|-
CASSRGPNTEAFF
TGTGCCAGCAGTCGGGGCCCTAACACTGAAGCTTTCTTT
>-|TRBJ2-3|TRBV2|-
CASSEEWVTSTDTQYF
TGTGCCAGCAGTGAGGAGTGGGTTACTAGCACAGATACGCAGTATTTT
>-|TRBJ2-3|TRBV14|-
CASSPTGVRGDTQYF
TGTGCCAGCAGCCCAACGGGAGTCCGCGGAGATACGCAGTATTTT
>-|TRBJ2-5|TRBV27|-
CASSSSRQETQYF
TGTGCCAGCAGTTCCTCCAGACAAGAGACCCAGTACTTC
>-|TRBJ1-3|TRBV10-2|-
CASSVGRASGNTIYF
TGCGCCAGCAGCGTAGGGCGTGCTTCTGGAAACACCATATATTTT
>TRBD2|TRBJ2-2|TRBV6-1|-
CASSAPRLAGEAGELFF
TGTGCCAGCAGTGCCCCCCGACTAGCGGGAGAAGCCGGGGAGCTGTTTTTT
>-|TRBJ2-5|TRBV5-4|-
CASSATGNLLETQYF
TGTGCCAGCAGCGCAACCGGGAACCTATTAGAGACCCAGTACTTC
>-|TRBJ1-2|TRBV4-2|once
CASSQGGAGQGNYGYTF
TGTGCCAGCAGCCAAGGCGGGGCAGGGCAGGGGAACTATGGCTACACCTTC
>TRBD2|TRBJ2-3|TRBV7-6|-
CASREGLAGTDTQYF
TGTGCCAGCAGGGAGGGACTAGCGGGCACAGATACGCAGTATTTT
>-|TRBJ1-3|TRBV9|-
CASSVAPGEAGNTIYF
TGTGCCAGCAGCGTAGCTCCAGGGGAGGCTGGAAACACCATATATTTT
>-|TRBJ1-5|TRBV6-1|-
CASSRRGADNQPQHF
TGTGCCAGCAGTAGGCGGGGGGCGGACAATCAGCCCCAGCATTTT
>-|TRBJ2-1|TRBV28|-
CASSFWGAITYNEQFF
TGTGCCAGCAGTTTCTGGGGGGCGATCACCTACAATGAGCAGTTCTTC
>TRBD2|TRBJ2-1|TRBV25-1|-
CASKRDAGHEQFF
TGTGCCAGCAAGCGGGATGCCGGCCATGAGCAGTTCTTC